This TCR beta chain was captured in a study of cytomegalovirus exposure and HLA in healthy donors. V was shortened by 3 bases and J by 2 bases, with 20 bases between the two germline ends. The length of the CDR3 is 17 residues. Germline CDR1 reads MDHEN; CDR2 reads SYDVKM. Turning to this clone: No antigen is known for it.

Vbeta (60) and Jbeta (13) primers were used in the PCR. The table came from immunoSEQ multiplex PCR; TCRdb's copy has only in-frame clones and leaves some out. This sample has around 150,000 clones, with roughly 71% found just once. Overall study findings and caveats: A further, later analysis showed that HLA-associated TCR beta chains (compared with equally common others) were more clonally expanded.

The specimen was PBMCs. This rearrangement joins TRBV28 to TRBJ2-7; D possibly corresponds to TRBD1 (6 bases). This receptor was taken from a woman in her thirties or forties in good health and CMV-seronegative. The DNA of the CDR3 is TGTGCCAGCAGTTTGGGTGCGAATCGACAGGCCCCCTACGAGCAGTACTTC. Protein sequence: CASSLGANRQAPYEQYF. The variable domain in full, completed from reference TRBV28 and TRBJ2-7, reads DVKVTQSSRYLVKRTGEKVFLECVQDMDHENMFWYRQDPGLGLRLIYFSYDVKMKEKGDIPEGYSVSREKKERFSLILESASTNQTSMYLCASSLGANRQAPYEQYFGPGTRLTVT.